These 29 T cell receptor beta chains originate from one sample sequenced in a study of CD4 and CD8 cells across lung adenocarcinoma regions (dated by TCRdb to the late 2010s). The library was produced with PCR. The reads were generated on a HiSeq X Ten. The public reads were reprocessed in TCRdb via fastp at Q25 and MiXCR, keeping in-frame beta chains. Each entry merges the rows of one CDR3 protein and shows their most common DNA and genes. This sample holds under 25,000 distinct CDR3 sequences; around 50% were observed only once. Under 35% of the sample comes from the top ten. Sequencing was carried out using CD8+ T cells from the center of a lung tumor. The cell subset or site label on this specimen signifies: tumor center region. All receptors come from a female donor with lung adenocarcinoma. The CD4 and CD8 labels of this study may be unreliable.

The table lists this clonotype with many counts. V gene TRBV11-1 combines with J gene TRBJ2-7; D not resolved. There are 16 residues in the CDR3. The germline gives CDR1 SGHAT, CDR2 FQDESV (reference sequence). Between the trimmed V and J ends, which lost 0 bases and 3 bases, there was a span of 15 bases. The CDR3 here is CASSLADPRLDYEQYF. CDR3 sequence (DNA): TGTGCCAGCAGCTTAGCCGACCCCCGCTTGGACTACGAGCAGTACTTC.

The genes are TRBV28 and TRBJ2-3, with 13 bases fitting TRBD2. CDR1 is MDHEN, CDR2 SYDVKM, per germline. After removal of 6 bases from V and 7 bases from J, the junction contained 10 bases not matched to a gene. This CDR3 has 16 residues. In nucleotides, the CDR3 is TGTGCCAGCAGACAAAGAAGGACTAGCGGGAGAAATACGCAGTATTTT. Translated: CASRQRRTSGRNTQYF. The full variable domain, its missing parts supplied by reference TRBV28 and TRBJ2-3, is DVKVTQSSRYLVKRTGEKVFLECVQDMDHENMFWYRQDPGLGLRLIYFSYDVKMKEKGDIPEGYSVSREKKERFSLILESASTNQTSMYLCASRQRRTSGRNTQYFGPGTRLTVL.

The CDR3 DNA reads as TGTGCCAGCAGGGAGCAGGGGGCCTCCTACAATGAGCAGTTCTTC. Translating gives CASREQGASYNEQFF. This chain links TRBV6-1 with TRBJ2-1; TRBD1 matches at 8 bases. CDR3 length: 15 amino acids. With 6 bases clipped from V and 0 bases from J, the junction kept 4 bases outside the gene matches. The germline V gene has CDR1 MNHNS and CDR2 SASEGT.

DNA of the CDR3: TGTGCCAGCAGCACTACAGGAGCTAAAGAGACCCAGTTCTTC. This codes for CASSTTGAKETQFF. This sequence joins TRBV11-2 and TRBJ2-4; weak D call: TRBD1 (5 bases). The J call may be incorrect, as the DNA end agrees better with TRBJ2-1. The CDR3 loop spans 14 amino acids. The V gene's germline CDR1 is SGHAT and CDR2 FQNNGV.

This rearrangement joins TRBV6-1 to TRBJ1-6; D is unclear. Looked up from germline, CDR1 is MNHNS and CDR2 is SASEGT. CDR3 length equals 15 residues. Trimming left V 2 bases short and J 0 bases short, with 5 bases between. The CDR3 loop is CASSERSSYNSPLHF. DNA for the CDR3: TGTGCCAGCAGTGAAAGGAGCTCCTATAATTCACCCCTCCACTTT.

In this sample, this clonotype turned up a few times. This chain connects TRBV6-5 to TRBJ2-4; 14 positions agree with TRBD2. V lost 3 bases and J lost 9; bases outside the gene matches: 7. There are 16 residues in the CDR3. CDR1 MNHEY and CDR2 SVGAGI come from the germline V gene. CDR3 in DNA: TGTGCCAGCAGTTATCGGACTAGCGGGAGGAATAGCATTCAGTACTTC. Its protein product is CASSYRTSGRNSIQYF.

Note on this clonotype: One junction end disagrees with the germline gene, perhaps due to a read error. The chain employs TRBV27 and TRBJ2-4; D perhaps matches TRBD2 (6 bases). The CDR3 covers 15 residues. The germline V gene has CDR1 MNHEY and CDR2 SMNVEV (reference sequence). Here the CDR3 reads CASRPGVGLKDTQYF. CDR3 nucleotides: TGTGCCAGCAGGCCGGGGGTGGGACTCAAAGATACGCAGTATTTC.

This clonotype was detected a few times. V usage is TRBV11-3 and J usage is TRBJ2-1; 7 bases align to TRBD2. Germline trimming cut 1 base from V and 0 bases from J; bases unmatched to any gene: 0. The CDR3 length is 15 residues. Per germline, CDR1 SGHNT and CDR2 YENEEA. The CDR3 spells CASSLVAGSYNEQFF. CDR3 coding DNA: TGTGCCAGCAGCTTAGTAGCGGGCTCCTACAATGAGCAGTTCTTC.

This chain connects TRBV6-1 to TRBJ1-1; 10 nucleotides line up with TRBD1. The CDR3 consists of 15 residues. CDR1 is MNHNS, CDR2 SASEGT, per germline. Losses at the gene ends were 6 bases for V and 3 bases for J; bases not matched to a gene: 7. Here the CDR3 reads CASRGTGVFDTEAFF. CDR3 nucleotides: TGTGCCAGCAGGGGGACAGGGGTGTTCGACACTGAAGCTTTCTTT.

This clonotype was observed a single time. The rearrangement links TRBV6-1 to TRBJ1-1; weak D call: TRBD1 (6 bases). The CDR3 is 14 residues long. Germline assignment: CDR1 MNHNS and CDR2 SASEGT. Trimming took 4 bases from V and 3 from J, leaving 12 bases between them. This CDR3 is CASSASQGYTEAFF. Here the CDR3 DNA reads TGTGCCAGCAGTGCCTCACAGGGTTACACTGAAGCTTTCTTT.

The chain joins TRBV6-7 to TRBJ2-1; 8 bases fit TRBD2. TRBV6-7 is an ORF, and what it does is uncertain. J lost 0 bases, V lost 8 bases, and 6 bases had no gene match. This CDR3 has 15 residues. In DNA form, the CDR3 reads TGTGCCAGCTCTTCCGGGAGGGCCTCCTACAATGAGCAGTTCTTC. It specifies CASSSGRASYNEQFF.

This clonotype was counted only a few times. The chain recombines TRBV4-1 with TRBJ2-1; 12 bases line up with TRBD2. V shed 4 bases, J shed 7 bases, and the junction held 5 bases outside the gene matches. Germline CDR1 and CDR2: MGHRA and YSYEKL. The CDR3 length is 15 residues. The CDR3 region has the DNA TGCGCCAGCAGCCGATGGACTAGCGGGAAGAATGAGCAGTTCTTC. Translated, it gives CASSRWTSGKNEQFF.

This clonotype was counted only a few times. The rearrangement uses TRBV20-1 and TRBJ1-6, with 7 bases matching TRBD1. Trimming took 3 bases from V and 3 from J; bases not matched to a gene: 11. The germline V gene has CDR1 DFQATT and CDR2 SNEGSKA (reference sequence). There are 17 residues in the CDR3. CDR3 DNA sequence: TGCAGTGCTAGGAGAGGGACAGAGCCTTTCTATAATTCACCCCTCCACTTT. Its translation: CSARRGTEPFYNSPLHF.

The chain carries TRBV6-6 and TRBJ1-4; D not certain. The CDR3 has 15 amino acids. V lost 2 bases and J 4 bases, leaving 11 bases between the germline ends. Germline V CDR1 and CDR2: MNHNY, SVGAGI (reference sequence). Here the CDR3 reads CASSYETVGNEKLFF. CDR3 DNA sequence: TGTGCCAGCAGTTACGAGACGGTCGGTAATGAAAAACTGTTTTTT.

J is TRBJ2-1 and V is TRBV6-1; tentative D call: TRBD2 (5 bases). Judging by the DNA end, TRBJ2-7 fits better; the J call may be wrong. The germline CDR1 and CDR2 sequences are MNHNS and SASEGT. The CDR3 is made up of 14 amino acids. CDR3 bases: TGTGCCAGCAGACCTATAGGACTTGCCCCCGAGCAGTACTTC. Protein product: CASRPIGLAPEQYF.

This rearrangement joins TRBV6-1 to TRBJ1-2, with TRBD1 matching over 7 bases. Germline V lookup: CDR1 MNHNS, CDR2 SASEGT. Trimming removed 5 bases from V and 5 bases from J; junction bases left unmatched: 5. The CDR3 spans 13 residues. The CDR3 DNA reads as TGTGCCAGCAGTCTTACAGGGGCATATGGCTACACCTTC. This encodes CASSLTGAYGYTF.

The chain employs TRBV11-2 and TRBJ2-4; TRBD2 matches 9 bases. The CDR3 is 14 amino acids. The germline CDR1 and CDR2 sequences are SGHAT and FQNNGV. The CDR3 sequence is CAGSGGRGEEAQYF. For the CDR3, the DNA is TGTGCGGGGAGCGGGGGGCGGGGGGAAGAGGCCCAGTACTTC.

A word on this clonotype: Mismatch with germline at one junction end may stem from a read error. This chain connects TRBV6-5 to TRBJ2-3; a possible D gene is TRBD2 (7 bases). Germline CDR1 is MNHEY and CDR2 is SVGAGI. This CDR3 region has 15 residues. This chain's CDR3 is CARGYRGAYPDTQYF. CDR3 nucleotides: TGTGCCAGGGGTTACCGGGGGGCTTACCCAGATACCCAGTATTTT.

The chain uses TRBV18 and TRBJ1-2, with no clear D. Trimming left V 3 bases short and J 8 bases short, with 10 bases between. In germline, CDR1 is KGHSH, CDR2 LQKENI. This CDR3 is built from 12 residues. CDR3 nucleotides: TGTGCCAGCTCACCGGAAGGGTCCGGCTACACCTTC. Protein product: CASSPEGSGYTF.

A few counts support this clonotype. The chain carries TRBV6-5 and TRBJ2-1; D is ambiguous. The CDR3 covers 13 residues. The germline gives CDR1 MNHEY, CDR2 SVGAGI. V lost 4 bases and J lost 6, with 10 bases in between. The CDR3 loop is CASSSPSSNEQFF. The CDR3, as DNA: TGTGCCAGCAGTTCGCCTAGTAGCAATGAGCAGTTCTTC.

This clonotype was counted only a few times. This CDR3 fails to terminate in the conserved phenylalanine or tryptophan, so it likely reflects a read error. No DNA is shown, since the ends of the CDR3 on it are uncertain; the CDR3 is the one TCRdb lists. The J gene is TRBJ2-3, the V gene TRBV9; whether TRBD1, the table's D call, matches the DNA was not checked. The germline V gene has CDR1 SGDLS and CDR2 YYNGEE. With termini counted, the CDR3 has 24 amino acids. CDR3 residues: CVETRFHHVALAGLELLSSTNPPR.

The gene calls are TRBV6-1 and TRBJ2-1; D uncertain. V was pared by 1 base and J by 8 bases, with 9 bases between. CDR3 size: 13 residues. Germline lookup yields CDR1 MNHNS and CDR2 SASEGT. This CDR3 reads CASSEVVLDEQFF. In nucleotides, the CDR3 is TGTGCCAGCAGTGAAGTGGTTCTGGATGAGCAGTTCTTC.

The table lists this clonotype with a few counts. The gene calls are TRBV11-3 and TRBJ2-1; a weak D match, TRBD1 (6 bases). The V and J ends lost 5 bases and 10 bases respectively, with 15 bases between them. Germline-derived CDR1 and CDR2 are SGHNT and YENEEA. This CDR3 is built from 13 residues. The CDR3 loop is CASSLTITGEQFF. Written as DNA, the CDR3 is TGTGCCAGCAGCCTCACAATAACAGGGGAGCAGTTCTTC.

Worth noting for this clonotype: An end of the junction differs from the germline gene, which may be a read error. This sequence joins TRBV10-1 and TRBJ2-3, with D perhaps being TRBD1 or TRBD2 (5 bases each). Per the germline V gene, CDR1 is WNHNN and CDR2 is SYGVQD (reference sequence). CDR3 length: 13 amino acids. In DNA, the CDR3 is TGCGCCAGGGGGGTGAGAGAGAAAGATATTCAGTACTTT. This codes for CARGVREKDIQYF.

The chain links TRBV10-3 to TRBJ2-5; TRBD2 might be the D (6 bases). The CDR3 totals 13 residues. V lost 11 bases, J lost 7 bases, and 20 bases lay in between. The V gene's germline CDR1 is ENHRY and CDR2 SYGVKD. In DNA, the CDR3 is TGTGCCGTCGAAGGACTACCAAGAGGGACCCAGTACTTC. As protein: CAVEGLPRGTQYF.

A remark on this clonotype: One end of the junction is discordant with germline, which a read error may explain. This chain uses TRBV27 with TRBJ2-5; D might be TRBD2 (6 bases). CDR1 and CDR2 (germline): MNHEY, SMNVEV (reference sequence). This CDR3 region has 16 residues. CDR3 sequence (DNA): TGTGCCAGCGCGGGGCTCCCGGGCGGGGTGAAAGATACCCAGTATTTC. Its protein is CASAGLPGGVKDTQYF.

This chain links TRBV27 with TRBJ1-2, with D possibly matching TRBD1 (6 bases). V gave up 5 bases and J gave up 6 bases, with 16 bases separating them. The CDR3 sequence is 14 residues long. CDR1 is MNHEY, CDR2 SMNVEV, per germline (reference sequence). CDR3 region: CASSRPGQGNGYTF. As DNA, the CDR3 is TGTGCCAGCAGTCGTCCGGGACAAGGAAATGGCTACACCTTC.

This clonotype was recorded a few times. This chain joins TRBV30 and TRBJ2-5, with 9 bases aligning to TRBD1. The CDR3 loop spans 16 amino acids. The germline gives CDR1 GTSNPN, CDR2 SVGIG (reference sequence). V lost 0 bases, J lost 1 base, and 6 bases stayed unmatched. The CDR3 reads CAWSVPRDRVQETQYF. CDR3 DNA sequence: TGTGCCTGGAGTGTACCCCGGGACAGGGTCCAAGAGACCCAGTACTTC.

The sample holds one count of this clonotype. The chain uses TRBV10-3 and TRBJ2-3, with D tentatively TRBD1 (6 bases). V lost 2 bases, J lost 9 bases, and 18 bases lay in between. This CDR3 region has 15 residues. Germline V CDR1 and CDR2: ENHRY, SYGVKD. The chain's CDR3 is CAISEQAGSTGTQYF. In DNA, the CDR3 is TGTGCCATCAGTGAGCAGGCTGGGAGCACAGGGACGCAGTATTTT.